This is a list of T cell receptor beta chains from one sample in a study of blood T cell repertoires in COVID-19. Some clones are missing from TCRdb's copy, which holds only in-frame ones; the method was immunoSEQ multiplex PCR. The sample has under 300,000 clones, 80% to 90% seen once; the top ten hold about 16%. Material: PBMCs or T cells enriched from blood (not recorded which). Receptors were obtained from a man between 18 and 29 years old who had recovered from COVID-19. CDR3s include the opening cysteine and the closing phenylalanine or tryptophan. D genes are given only for firm matches. Size values are once, few and many counts, or a class for expanded clones, and some rows have none.

abundance | d_gene | j_gene | v_gene | CDR3aa | CDR3nt
NA | NA | TRBJ2-7 | TRBV10-2 | CASSRTRLSYEQYF | TGCGCCAGCAGCCGGACTCGGCTCTCCTACGAGCAGTACTTC
NA | TRBD2 | TRBJ2-2 | TRBV19 | CASSPGLAGAPGTGELFF | TGTGCCAGTAGCCCGGGACTAGCGGGGGCCCCGGGCACCGGGGAGCTGTTTTTT
NA | TRBD2 | TRBJ2-3 | TRBV19 | CASSARGLAGARSTDTQYF | TGTGCCAGTAGTGCCCGGGGACTAGCGGGGGCCCGGAGCACAGATACGCAGTATTTT
NA | NA | TRBJ1-4 | TRBV7-9 | CAGAPSTNEKLFF | TGTGCCGGAGCGCCGTCAACTAATGAAAAACTGTTTTTT
NA | NA | TRBJ2-1 | TRBV2 | CASLLSLGGDSYNEQFF | TGTGCCAGCCTATTGAGTTTAGGAGGGGACTCCTACAATGAGCAGTTCTTC
NA | TRBD1 | TRBJ1-2 | TRBV28 | CASSLLESPGQDNYGYTF | TGTGCCAGCAGTTTATTGGAGTCCCCGGGACAGGACAACTATGGCTACACCTTC
NA | NA | TRBJ2-2 | TRBV9 | CASSASHPGLITNTGELFF | TGTGCCAGCAGCGCCTCCCATCCAGGCCTAATTACGAACACCGGGGAGCTGTTTTTT
once | TRBD2 | TRBJ2-7 | TRBV9 | CASSVGSGSWEQYF | TGTGCCAGCAGCGTGGGTAGCGGGAGTTGGGAGCAGTACTTC
NA | NA | TRBJ1-2 | TRBV6-4 | CASSDSGTPNYGYTF | TGTGCCAGCAGTGACTCGGGGACACCCAACTATGGCTACACCTTC
NA | TRBD2 | TRBJ2-3 | TRBV10-1 | CASSERRGVGDTQYF | TGCGCCAGCAGTGAGCGGCGGGGGGTAGGAGATACGCAGTATTTT
few | NA | TRBJ1-3 | TRBV2 | CASRGFTGNGNTIYF | TGTGCCAGCAGAGGTTTCACAGGGAACGGAAACACCATATATTTT
NA | NA | TRBJ2-2 | TRBV7-9 | CASRHQGNTGELFF | TGTGCCAGCAGACACCAGGGAAACACCGGGGAGCTGTTTTTT